This T cell receptor beta chain was found in a study of T cell responses to AZD1222 COVID-19 vaccine. TCRdb's copy holds only in-frame clones and misses some; the assay was immunoSEQ multiplex PCR. Among roughly 150,000 clones listed, approximately 90% were seen once. Regarding this clone: The antigen is not known.

Study results and caveats: Only six AZD1222 recipients tested seropositive at baseline.

Germline assignment: CDR1 LGHDT and CDR2 YNNKEL (reference sequence). J gave up 8 bases and V 1 base, and 6 bases lay outside the gene matches. The CDR3 has 15 residues. The source was peripheral blood, collected 28 days after the second AZD1222 dose. This clonotype was sampled from an adult who received the AZD1222 COVID-19 vaccine. The rearrangement joins TRBV3-1 (or the pseudogene TRBV3-2) to TRBJ2-1; the match to TRBD2 covers 9 bases. The CDR3 coding sequence is TGTGCCAGCAGCCAAGTTGCGGGGGGGGCCTATGAGCAGTTCTTC. It codes for CASSQVAGGAYEQFF.